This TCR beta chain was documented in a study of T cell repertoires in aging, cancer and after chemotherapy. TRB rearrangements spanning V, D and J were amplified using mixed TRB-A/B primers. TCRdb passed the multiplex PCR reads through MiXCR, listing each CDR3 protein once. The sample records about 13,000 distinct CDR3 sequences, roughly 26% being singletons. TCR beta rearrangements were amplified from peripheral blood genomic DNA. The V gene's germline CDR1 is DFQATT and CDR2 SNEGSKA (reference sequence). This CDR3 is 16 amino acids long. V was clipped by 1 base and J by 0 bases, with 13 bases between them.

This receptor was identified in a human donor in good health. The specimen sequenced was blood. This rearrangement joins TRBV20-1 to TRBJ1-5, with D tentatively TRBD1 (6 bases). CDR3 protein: CSARAQGTVSNQPQHF. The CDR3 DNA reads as TGCAGTGCTAGAGCCCAGGGGACGGTTAGCAATCAGCCCCAGCATTTT.